This TCR beta chain comes out of a study of vaccination effects on CD4 cells after COVID-19. Antigen-specific CD4+ T cells were expanded (with viral peptide pools) by the ViraFEST assay ahead of sequencing. Investigators separated out CD4+ T cells once approximately 10 days of culture had passed. Each participant received a vaccine that was either BNT162b2 or mRNA-1273, given as two doses. A few million PBMC were seeded per well and grown in the presence of 9 to 10 IU/ml IL-2 and roughly 9.9 ug/ml peptides. Germline V lookup: CDR1 SGHDT, CDR2 YYEEEE. This CDR3 region has 15 residues. Trimming pared 0 bases from V and 2 bases from J, leaving 9 bases between. Clones were read by immunoSEQ multiplex PCR, and TCRdb kept only the in-frame ones, dropping some. The data show about 29,000 clones, under 85% seen once. Concerning this clone: What it binds is unknown.

Here the sequenced sample was CD4+ T cells from PBMCs cultured with HCoV-OC43 spike peptides, taken after COVID-19 vaccination. Subset specified: HCoV-OC43 spike overlapping peptide pool stimulation. This receptor was identified in a human donor who received a COVID-19 vaccine. The chain is built from TRBV5-6 and TRBJ2-1; tentatively, D is TRBD2 (6 bases). The CDR3 DNA is TGTGCCAGCAGCTTGGGCGGGGTTACCTACAATGAGCAGTTCTTC. Encoded protein: CASSLGGVTYNEQFF.